The following is a T cell receptor (beta chain) sequence with its context. No antigen is known for it. Base-call qualities are not available, and no considerably larger clone is one nucleotide away. The CDR3 numbers 16 residues from cysteine through phenylalanine. Only CDR3 DNA remains: 48 bases, in frame from the first base. According to the germline V gene (reference sequence), CDR1 reads SGHNT and CDR2 reads YYREEE. The V end loses 2 bases and the J end loses 0 bases, and a stretch of 14 bases separates them. The record originates from a study of OX40 agonist ivuxolimab in advanced cancers. In terms of the full investigation: Ivuxolimab was a fully human IgG2 agonistic monoclonal antibody targeting the costimulatory receptor OX40 (CD134). Intravenous ivuxolimab was administered to patients every 2 weeks at six dose levels: 0.01, 0.1, 0.3, 1.5, 3 and 10 mg/kg. Of the roughly 51 dose-escalation patients, hepatocellular carcinoma was present in around 19, melanoma in roughly 15, renal cell carcinoma in 9 and head and neck cancer in 9. A male proportion of roughly 80% and a mean age of around 60 years, ranging from 23 to 79, were recorded for the dose-escalation cohort. Prior anti-PD-1, anti-PD-L1 or anti-CTLA-4 therapy was permitted, and checkpoint inhibitors had been received by around 40% of dose-escalation patients. Partial responses were achieved by three dose-escalation patients, of whom one had hepatocellular carcinoma and two had cutaneous melanoma. The point of sequencing TCRbeta in the periphery was to test whether ivuxolimab changed TCR sequence diversity and drove clonal T-cell expansion. The monotherapy dose-escalation portion (N ≈ 57 patients) of the phase I ivuxolimab trial is reported in the paper.

To sequence the TCRbeta CDR3 region, genomic DNA was isolated from the sorted cells. The immunoSEQ Assay was used for sequencing of TCRbeta CDR3 regions. The table comes from immuneACCESS by way of TCRdb, which keeps in-frame sequences with V and J called. Part of the clones is missing from these tables; in studies checked, under half for an unresolved V gene and the rest for unknown reasons. Across this sample there are 60,000 or so clones, with approximately 92% seen only once. The ten largest account for approximately 12% of the sample. The investigation overall reported the following: At doses of 0.1 to 3.0 mg/kg, clonal expansion of both CD4+ and CD8+ blood T cells was observed from baseline to week 6. After ivuxolimab, more expanded clones were found on average in CD8+ T cells than in CD4+ T cells. Low levels of normalized T-cell clonal expansion were also seen in some patients who did not respond. Which antigens the clonally expanded peripheral T cells were specific for was not determined. In the 0.1-3.0 mg/kg groups, partial responders had among the lowest normalized peripheral clonal expansion, particularly in CD8+ T cells.

Patients with a history of autoimmune disease or receiving systemic immunosuppression were excluded from the trial. Peripheral blood for TCR sequencing was collected from all dose cohorts at baseline, on cycle 4 day 1, and on cycle 7 day 1. The samples were taken from a phase I, first-in-human, multicenter, open-label dose-escalation trial of ivuxolimab. Adults with locally advanced or metastatic head and neck squamous cell, hepatocellular, melanoma or renal cell carcinoma were enrolled in the trial. Before TCR sequencing, CD4+ T cells and CD8+ T cells from peripheral blood were sorted into separate populations.

The chain links TRBV5-4 with TRBJ1-1; TRBD1 might be the D gene, on 6 matching bases. The sequences come from CD4+ or CD8+ T cells sorted from blood, collected in a trial of the OX40 agonist ivuxolimab. This receptor was identified in an adult with an advanced solid tumor such as melanoma, head and neck, liver or kidney cancer. CDR3 region: CASSFGGAPLNTEAFF. The nucleotide sequence is TGTGCCAGCAGCTTCGGGGGCGCGCCCCTGAACACTGAAGCTTTCTTT. Beyond the CDR3, the reference TRBV5-4 and TRBJ1-1 genes provide the residues; the full variable domain reads: ETGVTQSPTHLIKTRGQQVTLRCSSQSGHNTVSWYQQALGQGPQFIFQYYREEENGRGNFPPRFSGLQFPNYSSELNVNALELDDSALYLCASSFGGAPLNTEAFFGQGTRLTVV.